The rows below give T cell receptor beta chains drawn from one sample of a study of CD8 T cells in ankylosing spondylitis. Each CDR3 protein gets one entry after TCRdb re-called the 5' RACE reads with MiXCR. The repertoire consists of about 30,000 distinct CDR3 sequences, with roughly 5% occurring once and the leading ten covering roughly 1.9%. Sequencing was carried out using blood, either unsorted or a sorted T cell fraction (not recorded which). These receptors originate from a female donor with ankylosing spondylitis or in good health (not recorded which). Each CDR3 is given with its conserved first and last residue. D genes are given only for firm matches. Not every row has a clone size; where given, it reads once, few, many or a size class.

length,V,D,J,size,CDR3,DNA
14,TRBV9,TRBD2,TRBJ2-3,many,CASSFSGAPDTQYF,TGTGCCAGCAGCTTTAGCGGGGCTCCAGATACGCAGTATTTT
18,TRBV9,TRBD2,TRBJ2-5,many,CASSAGGASGGLGETQYF,TGTGCCAGCAGCGCGGGGGGGGCTAGCGGGGGTCTAGGAGAGACCCAGTACTTC
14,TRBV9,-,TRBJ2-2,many,CASSVFSNTGELFF,TGTGCCAGCAGCGTATTCTCGAACACCGGGGAGCTGTTTTTT
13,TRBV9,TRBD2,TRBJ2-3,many,CASSGTTSGAQYF,TGTGCCAGCAGCGGGACTACTAGCGGGGCCCAATATTTT
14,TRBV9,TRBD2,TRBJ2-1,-,CASSAGGVYNEQFF,TGTGCCAGCAGCGCCGGGGGGGTTTACAATGAGCAGTTCTTC
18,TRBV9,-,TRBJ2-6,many,CASSVVFGPKGGANVLTF,TGTGCCAGCAGCGTAGTATTTGGACCCAAGGGGGGGGCCAACGTCCTGACTTTC
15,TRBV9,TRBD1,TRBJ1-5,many,CASSVGDSRNQPQHF,TGTGCCAGCAGCGTAGGGGACAGCAGGAATCAGCCCCAGCATTTT
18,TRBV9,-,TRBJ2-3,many,CASSSREGAPVVSDTQYF,TGTGCCAGCAGCTCCCGGGAGGGGGCCCCGGTAGTGTCAGATACGCAGTATTTT
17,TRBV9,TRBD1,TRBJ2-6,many,CASRGTGREAGANVLTF,TGTGCCAGCAGAGGGACAGGGAGGGAGGCTGGGGCCAACGTCCTGACTTTC
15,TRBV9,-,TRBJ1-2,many,CASSVGQVTNYGYTF,TGTGCCAGCAGCGTAGGACAGGTCACTAACTATGGCTACACCTTC
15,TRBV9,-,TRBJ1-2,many,CASSVVPGANYGYTF,TGTGCCAGCAGCGTAGTACCAGGAGCTAACTATGGCTACACCTTC
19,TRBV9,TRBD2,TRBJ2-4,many,CASSVAPLPGLAGANIQYF,TGTGCCAGCAGCGTAGCGCCCTTGCCCGGGTTAGCGGGAGCGAACATTCAGTACTTC
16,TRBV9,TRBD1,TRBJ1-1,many,CASSARDRDWSTEAFF,TGTGCCAGCAGCGCCCGGGACAGGGATTGGAGCACTGAAGCTTTCTTT
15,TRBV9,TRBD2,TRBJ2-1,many,CASSQLGGPGNEQFF,TGTGCCAGCAGCCAGCTGGGAGGGCCTGGCAATGAGCAGTTCTTC
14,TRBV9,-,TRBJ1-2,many,CASSVGAGSGGYTF,TGTGCCAGCAGCGTAGGGGCCGGGTCTGGTGGCTACACCTTC
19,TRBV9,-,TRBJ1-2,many,CASSVGLRGSSSRNYGYTF,TGTGCCAGCAGCGTAGGCCTTCGGGGGTCTTCGAGCAGAAACTATGGCTACACCTTC
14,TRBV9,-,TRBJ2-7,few,CASSVGGRESEQYF,TGTGCCAGCAGCGTAGGGGGGCGCGAGAGCGAGCAGTACTTC
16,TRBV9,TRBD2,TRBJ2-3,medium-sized,CASSARLAGGSDTQYF,TGTGCCAGCAGCGCCAGACTAGCGGGAGGTTCAGATACGCAGTATTTT
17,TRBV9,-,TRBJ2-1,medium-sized,CASSATISGQAYNEQFF,TGTGCCAGCAGCGCCACGATAAGCGGGCAAGCTTACAATGAGCAGTTCTTC
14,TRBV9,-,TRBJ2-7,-,CASSSDPASYEQYF,TGTGCCAGCAGCTCGGACCCGGCGTCCTACGAGCAGTACTTC
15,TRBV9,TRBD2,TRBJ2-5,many,CASSVGSSGYETQYF,TGTGCCAGCAGCGTAGGGTCTAGCGGGTACGAGACCCAGTACTTC
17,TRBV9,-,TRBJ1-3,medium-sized,CASSGPLGGKGRDTIYF,TGTGCCAGCAGCGGTCCCCTTGGAGGGAAGGGTCGAGACACCATATATTTT
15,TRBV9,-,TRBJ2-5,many,CASSVEVGTGETQYF,TGTGCCAGCAGCGTAGAAGTAGGGACTGGAGAGACCCAGTACTTC
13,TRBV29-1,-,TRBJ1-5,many,CSGARVRNQPQHF,TGCAGCGGGGCCAGGGTCCGCAATCAGCCCCAGCATTTT
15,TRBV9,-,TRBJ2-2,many,CASSRDGALNGELFF,TGTGCCAGCAGCCGGGACGGGGCCTTGAACGGGGAGCTGTTTTTT
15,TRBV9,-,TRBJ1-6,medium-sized,CASSGDSSYNSPLHF,TGTGCCAGCAGCGGGGATAGCTCCTATAATTCACCCCTCCACTTT
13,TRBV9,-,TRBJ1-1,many,CASSVDSNTEAFF,TGTGCCAGCAGCGTAGACAGCAACACTGAAGCTTTCTTT
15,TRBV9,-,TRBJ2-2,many,CASSVDTGGTGELFF,TGTGCCAGCAGCGTAGATACCGGAGGCACCGGGGAGCTGTTTTTT
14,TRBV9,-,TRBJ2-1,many,CASSVTGTNNEQFF,TGTGCCAGCAGCGTGACAGGTACTAACAATGAGCAGTTCTTC
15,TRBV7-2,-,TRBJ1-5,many,CASSLNQNSNQPQHF,TGTGCCAGCAGCTTAAACCAAAATAGCAATCAGCCCCAGCATTTT
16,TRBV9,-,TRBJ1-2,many,CASSVDGRNSNYGYTF,TGTGCCAGCAGCGTAGATGGACGAAACTCTAACTATGGCTACACCTTC
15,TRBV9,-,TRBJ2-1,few,CASSSGVGDYNEQFF,TGTGCCAGCAGTAGCGGTGTCGGGGATTACAATGAGCAGTTCTTC
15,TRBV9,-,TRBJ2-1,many,CASSVDRSSYNEQFF,TGTGCCAGCAGCGTAGATAGGAGCTCCTACAATGAGCAGTTCTTC
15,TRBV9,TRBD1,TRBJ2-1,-,CASSRDRGTYNEQFF,TGTGCCAGCAGCCGAGACAGGGGGACCTACAATGAGCAGTTCTTC
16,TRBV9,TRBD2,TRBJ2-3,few,CASSVVSGGITDTQYF,TGTGCCAGCAGCGTAGTGAGCGGGGGGATCACAGATACGCAGTATTTT
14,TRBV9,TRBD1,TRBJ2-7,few,CASSARGAGGEQYF,TGTGCCAGCAGCGCTCGAGGGGCAGGGGGCGAGCAGTACTTC
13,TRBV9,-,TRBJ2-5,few,CASSRADQETQYF,TGTGCCAGCAGTCGGGCGGACCAAGAGACCCAGTACTTC
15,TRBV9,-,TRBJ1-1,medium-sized,CASSVLPGGMTEAFF,TGTGCCAGCAGCGTCCTCCCCGGGGGAATGACTGAAGCTTTCTTT
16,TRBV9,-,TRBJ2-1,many,CASSPQIGGSYNEQFF,TGTGCCAGCAGCCCCCAAATTGGGGGATCCTACAATGAGCAGTTCTTC
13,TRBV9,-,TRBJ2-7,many,CASSVATSGEQYF,TGTGCCAGCAGCGTAGCTACGTCGGGGGAGCAGTACTTC
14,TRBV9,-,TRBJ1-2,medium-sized,CASSVAPAVYGYTF,TGTGCCAGCAGCGTAGCTCCAGCAGTCTATGGCTACACCTTC